These T cell receptor beta chains were read from a single sample in a study of T cell responses to AZD1222 COVID-19 vaccine. Clones were sequenced by immunoSEQ multiplex PCR, and TCRdb holds only the in-frame ones, with some missing. The sample lists roughly 130,000 clones; 85% to 90% were seen once. Specimen: peripheral blood, collected on day 0 of AZD1222 vaccination. The receptors were sampled from an adult in good health. Both conserved end residues are part of each CDR3. A D gene is named only where the DNA matches it firmly. Clone size, where shown, is once, few, many, or a class for clones that have expanded.

J	V	D	size	CDR3	DNA
TRBJ2-1	TRBV5-5	TRBD2	.	CASSFPRGGDEQFF	TGTGCCAGCAGCTTTCCCCGGGGAGGGGATGAGCAGTTCTTC
TRBJ2-1	TRBV19	.	.	CASSSGTALNEQFF	TGTGCCAGTAGTTCCGGGACCGCCCTGAATGAGCAGTTCTTC
TRBJ1-5	TRBV18	TRBD1	.	CASSPLAQGANQPQHF	TGTGCCAGCTCACCACTCGCGCAGGGGGCGAATCAGCCCCAGCATTTT
TRBJ1-6	TRBV28	.	.	CASSFGGGVNNSPLHF	TGTGCCAGCAGTTTTGGGGGGGGCGTTAATAATTCACCCCTCCACTTT
TRBJ2-7	TRBV27	TRBD1	once	CATGPGTGAYEQYF	TGTGCCACCGGACCTGGGACAGGAGCCTACGAGCAGTACTTC
TRBJ2-2	TRBV3-1/TRBV3-2	TRBD2	.	CASSPISGGGTGELFF	TGTGCCAGCAGCCCCATCAGCGGGGGCGGCACCGGGGAGCTGTTTTTT
TRBJ1-2	TRBV10-3	TRBD1	once	CAITGQGGGYTF	TGTGCCATCACCGGACAGGGTGGTGGCTACACCTTC
TRBJ1-1	TRBV25-1	TRBD1	.	CASSEGWGTGGTEAFF	TGTGCCAGCAGTGAAGGGTGGGGGACAGGGGGCACTGAAGCTTTCTTT
TRBJ1-1	TRBV10-3	.	once	CAIRRQPNTEAFF	TGTGCCATCAGAAGACAGCCTAACACTGAAGCTTTCTTT
TRBJ2-1	TRBV29-1	.	.	CSAWDSPMVDEQFF	TGCAGCGCCTGGGACTCCCCAATGGTGGATGAGCAGTTCTTC
TRBJ2-7	TRBV2	.	.	CASSVSSEEQYF	TGTGCCAGCAGTGTATCTAGCGAAGAGCAGTACTTC
TRBJ1-2	TRBV28	.	.	CASSFGQGGYGYTF	TGTGCCAGCAGTTTTGGGCAGGGCGGCTATGGCTACACCTTC
TRBJ1-1	TRBV5-6	.	.	CASSLGPRNTEAFF	TGTGCCAGCAGCTTGGGACCGCGGAACACTGAAGCTTTCTTT
TRBJ2-7	TRBV30	TRBD2	.	CAWNPGLASYEQYF	TGTGCCTGGAATCCGGGACTAGCATCCTACGAGCAGTACTTC
TRBJ2-1	TRBV19	.	.	CASSIDLETMRKNEQFF	TGTGCCAGTAGTATAGATCTTGAGACAATGCGGAAAAATGAGCAGTTCTTC
TRBJ1-2	TRBV7-2	.	.	CASSLLGAAYGYTF	TGTGCCAGCAGCTTGCTGGGGGCGGCCTATGGCTACACCTTC
TRBJ1-2	TRBV7-9	.	.	CASSRDNYGYTF	TGTGCCAGCAGCCGAGACAACTATGGCTACACCTTC
TRBJ1-2	TRBV2	.	.	CASTGRAPQMGGYTF	TGTGCCAGCACGGGACGAGCCCCTCAAATGGGTGGCTACACCTTC
TRBJ2-2	TRBV10-3	.	.	CAISELPDAGELFF	TGTGCCATCAGTGAGCTACCGGACGCCGGGGAGCTGTTTTTT
TRBJ1-3	TRBV6-5	.	.	CASSSTGGNTIYF	TGTGCCAGCAGTTCGACAGGAGGAAACACCATATATTTT
TRBJ1-6	TRBV30	.	once	CAWRAQLGPNSPLHF	TGTGCCTGGAGGGCCCAGCTGGGCCCAAATTCACCCCTCCACTTT
TRBJ2-3	TRBV11-3	.	.	CASSLEGSGVDTQYF	TGTGCCAGCAGCTTAGAGGGTAGTGGAGTAGATACGCAGTATTTT
TRBJ1-5	TRBV5-1	.	.	CASSLEMGQPQHF	TGCGCCAGCAGCTTGGAAATGGGGCAGCCCCAGCATTTT
TRBJ2-3	TRBV7-2	TRBD2	.	CASSPGAGLAGARTDTQYF	TGTGCCAGCAGCCCAGGCGCGGGACTAGCGGGGGCGCGCACAGATACGCAGTATTTT
TRBJ1-6	TRBV18	.	.	CASSPTPSDSPLHF	TGTGCCAGCTCACCTACCCCCAGCGATTCACCCCTCCACTTT
TRBJ2-1	TRBV11-3	TRBD2	.	CASSPPGGEQFF	TGTGCCAGCAGCCCCCCGGGAGGTGAGCAGTTCTTC
TRBJ2-3	TRBV28	TRBD2	few	CASGGGDTQYF	TGTGCCAGCGGGGGGGGAGATACGCAGTATTTT
TRBJ2-3	TRBV28	.	.	CASSLGGTDTQYF	TGTGCCAGCAGTTTAGGTGGGACAGATACGCAGTATTTT
TRBJ2-5	TRBV29-1	.	.	CSVVGTGETQYF	TGCAGCGTTGTGGGGACGGGGGAGACCCAGTACTTC
TRBJ2-1	TRBV12-5	.	.	CASGLFGSYNEQFF	TGTGCTAGTGGCCTTTTTGGCTCCTACAATGAGCAGTTCTTC
TRBJ1-3	TRBV6-5	.	.	CASSYSLGTGNTIYF	TGTGCCAGCAGTTACTCGTTAGGAACTGGAAACACCATATATTTT
TRBJ2-3	TRBV7-2	TRBD1	.	CASSLFQGAGDTQYF	TGTGCCAGCAGCTTATTTCAGGGGGCTGGAGATACGCAGTATTTT
TRBJ2-7	TRBV6-5	.	.	CASSYSASPGEQYF	TGTGCCAGCAGTTACAGTGCCTCACCCGGCGAGCAGTACTTC
TRBJ2-2	TRBV28	.	.	CASSLSGDGGELFF	TGTGCCAGCAGTTTGTCTGGGGATGGCGGGGAGCTGTTTTTT
TRBJ1-2	TRBV6-5	TRBD1	.	CASRETGNYGYTF	TGTGCCAGCAGAGAGACAGGGAACTATGGCTACACCTTC
TRBJ2-7	TRBV3-1/TRBV3-2	.	.	CASSQLGGGTPYEQYF	TGTGCCAGCAGCCAGTTAGGGGGTGGAACCCCTTACGAGCAGTACTTC
TRBJ2-4	TRBV27	.	.	CASTNTSPAEVNIQYF	TGTGCCAGCACTAATACCAGTCCGGCCGAGGTAAACATTCAGTACTTC
TRBJ1-2	TRBV7-2	.	.	CASSLKGRSQPFYGYTF	TGTGCCAGCAGCTTAAAAGGCAGATCCCAACCCTTCTATGGCTACACCTTC
TRBJ1-2	TRBV10-3	TRBD1	.	CASSGTGDGYTF	TGTGCCTCATCCGGGACAGGGGATGGCTACACCTTC
TRBJ1-1	TRBV10-2	.	.	CASSEVTVTEAFF	TGCGCCAGCAGTGAAGTTACGGTCACTGAAGCTTTCTTT
TRBJ1-6	TRBV6-5	.	once	CASTYGGLGDSPLHF	TGTGCCAGCACCTACGGCGGCCTAGGGGACTCACCCCTCCACTTT
TRBJ2-2	TRBV13	.	.	CASSLTGGELFF	TGTGCCAGCAGCTTAACTGGCGGGGAGCTGTTTTTT
TRBJ1-3	TRBV28	.	.	CASSLFRGTRGNTIYF	TGTGCCAGCAGTTTATTTCGGGGGACCAGGGGAAACACCATATATTTT
TRBJ2-2	TRBV7-2	TRBD1	.	CASSFGTGIITGELFF	TGTGCCAGCAGCTTTGGGACAGGGATTATCACCGGGGAGCTGTTTTTT
TRBJ2-7	TRBV5-1	.	once	CASSLAGRTSYEQYF	TGCGCCAGCAGCTTGGCCGGCAGAACCTCCTACGAGCAGTACTTC
TRBJ2-7	TRBV7-9	.	.	CASSREGDEQYF	TGTGCCAGCAGCCGCGAAGGGGACGAGCAGTACTTC
TRBJ2-1	TRBV9	TRBD2	.	CASSVFSGSSYNEQFF	TGTGCCAGCAGCGTTTTTAGCGGGAGCTCCTACAATGAGCAGTTCTTC
TRBJ2-7	TRBV28	TRBD1	few	CASRYPGQGAYEQYF	TGTGCCAGCAGGTACCCTGGACAGGGTGCCTACGAGCAGTACTTC
TRBJ1-2	TRBV12-3/TRBV12-4	.	.	CASSSQGNGYTF	TGTGCCAGCAGCTCACAGGGCAACGGCTACACCTTC